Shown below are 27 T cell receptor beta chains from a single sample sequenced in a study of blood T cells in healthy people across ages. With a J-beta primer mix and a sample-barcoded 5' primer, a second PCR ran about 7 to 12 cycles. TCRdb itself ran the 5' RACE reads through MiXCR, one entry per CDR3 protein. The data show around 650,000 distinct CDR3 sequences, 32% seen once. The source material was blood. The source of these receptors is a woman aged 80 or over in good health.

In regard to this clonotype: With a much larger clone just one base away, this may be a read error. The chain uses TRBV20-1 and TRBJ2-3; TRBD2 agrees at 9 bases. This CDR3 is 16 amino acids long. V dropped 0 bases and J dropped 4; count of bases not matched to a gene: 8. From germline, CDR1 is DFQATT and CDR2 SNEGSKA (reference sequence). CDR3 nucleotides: TGCAGTGCTAGAGATCCCCTAGCGGGGAACGCAGATACGCAGTATTTT. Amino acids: CSARDPLAGNADTQYF.

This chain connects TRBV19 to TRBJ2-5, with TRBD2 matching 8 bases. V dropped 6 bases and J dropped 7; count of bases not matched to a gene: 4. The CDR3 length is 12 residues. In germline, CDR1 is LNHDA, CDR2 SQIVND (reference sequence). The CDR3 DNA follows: TGTGCCAGTAGAGCCAGCGGGGGGACCCAGTACTTC. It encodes CASRASGGTQYF.

For the CDR3, the DNA is TGTGCCAGCTCACCAGTGTCGGTGCAGGGGGTAAGCTCCTACAATGAGCAGTTCTTC. Amino acids: CASSPVSVQGVSSYNEQFF. The rearrangement joins TRBV18 to TRBJ2-1, with 7 bases matching TRBD1. The CDR3 totals 19 residues. Germline V gene lookup returns CDR1 KGHSH and CDR2 LQKENI. V dropped 2 bases and J dropped 0; count of bases not matched to a gene: 13.

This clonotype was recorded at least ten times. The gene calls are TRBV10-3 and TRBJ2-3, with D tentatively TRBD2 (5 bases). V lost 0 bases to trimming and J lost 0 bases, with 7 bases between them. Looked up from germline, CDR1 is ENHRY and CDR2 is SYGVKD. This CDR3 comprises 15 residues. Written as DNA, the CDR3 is TGTGCCATCAGTGAGTCGAGGGCAAGCACAGATACGCAGTATTTT. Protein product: CAISESRASTDTQYF.

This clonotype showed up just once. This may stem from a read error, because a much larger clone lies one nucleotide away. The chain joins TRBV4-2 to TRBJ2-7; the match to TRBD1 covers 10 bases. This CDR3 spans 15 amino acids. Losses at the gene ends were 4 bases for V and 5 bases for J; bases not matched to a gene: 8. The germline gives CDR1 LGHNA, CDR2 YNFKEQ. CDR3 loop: CASSRGGTGVNEQYF. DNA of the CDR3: TGTGCCAGCAGCCGAGGGGGGACAGGGGTGAACGAGCAGTACTTC.

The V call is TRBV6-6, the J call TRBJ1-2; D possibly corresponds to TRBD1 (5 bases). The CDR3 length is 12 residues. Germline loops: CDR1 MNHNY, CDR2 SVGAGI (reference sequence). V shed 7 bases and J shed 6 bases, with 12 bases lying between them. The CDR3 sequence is CASTSRADGYTF. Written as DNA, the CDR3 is TGTGCCAGCACCTCCAGGGCAGATGGCTACACCTTC.

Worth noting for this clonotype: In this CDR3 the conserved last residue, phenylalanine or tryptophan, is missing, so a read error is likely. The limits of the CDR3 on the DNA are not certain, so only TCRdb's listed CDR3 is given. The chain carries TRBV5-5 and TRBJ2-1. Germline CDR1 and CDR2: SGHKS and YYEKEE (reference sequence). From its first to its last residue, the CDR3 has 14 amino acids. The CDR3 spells CASINQAAYNERCL.

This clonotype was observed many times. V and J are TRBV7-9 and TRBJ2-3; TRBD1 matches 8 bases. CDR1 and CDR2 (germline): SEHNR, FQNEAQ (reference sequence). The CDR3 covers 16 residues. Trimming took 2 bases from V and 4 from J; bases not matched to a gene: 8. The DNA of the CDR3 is TGTGCCAGCAGCTTAACCGGTCAGGGGGCGGCAGATACGCAGTATTTT. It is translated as CASSLTGQGAADTQYF.

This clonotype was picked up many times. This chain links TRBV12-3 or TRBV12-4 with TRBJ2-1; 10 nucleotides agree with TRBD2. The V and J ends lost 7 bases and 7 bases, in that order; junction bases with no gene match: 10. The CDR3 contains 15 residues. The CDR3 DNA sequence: TGTGCCAGCATTATAGCGGGGGGAGTTCTTAATGAGCAGTTCTTC. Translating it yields CASIIAGGVLNEQFF.

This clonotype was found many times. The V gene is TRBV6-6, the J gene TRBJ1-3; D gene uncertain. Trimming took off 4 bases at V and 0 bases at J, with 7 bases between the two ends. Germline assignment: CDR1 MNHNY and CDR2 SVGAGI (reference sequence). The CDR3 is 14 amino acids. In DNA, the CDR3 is TGTGCCAGCAGTTCGGTAGACTCTGGAAACACCATATATTTT. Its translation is CASSSVDSGNTIYF.

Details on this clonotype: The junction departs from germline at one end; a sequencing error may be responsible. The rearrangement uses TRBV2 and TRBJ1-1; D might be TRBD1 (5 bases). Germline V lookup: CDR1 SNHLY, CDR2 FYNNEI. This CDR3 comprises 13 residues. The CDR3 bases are TGTGCCAGCAGCCGGGACGGTTACACTCAAGCTTTCTTT. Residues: CASSRDGYTQAFF.

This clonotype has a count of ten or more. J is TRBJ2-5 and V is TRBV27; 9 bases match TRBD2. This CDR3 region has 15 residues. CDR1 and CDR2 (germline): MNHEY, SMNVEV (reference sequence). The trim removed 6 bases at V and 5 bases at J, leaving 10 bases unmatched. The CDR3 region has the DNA TGTGCCAGCAGCGAACAGACTAGCGGAAGGGAGACCCAGTACTTC. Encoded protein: CASSEQTSGRETQYF.

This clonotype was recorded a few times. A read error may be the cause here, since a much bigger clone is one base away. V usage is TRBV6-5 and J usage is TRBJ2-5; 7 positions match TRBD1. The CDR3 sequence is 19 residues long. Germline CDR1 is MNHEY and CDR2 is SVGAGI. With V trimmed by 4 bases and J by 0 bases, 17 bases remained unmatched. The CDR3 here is CASSCSGQASWGYQETQYF. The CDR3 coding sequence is TGTGCCAGCAGTTGCTCAGGACAGGCATCTTGGGGGTACCAAGAGACCCAGTACTTC.

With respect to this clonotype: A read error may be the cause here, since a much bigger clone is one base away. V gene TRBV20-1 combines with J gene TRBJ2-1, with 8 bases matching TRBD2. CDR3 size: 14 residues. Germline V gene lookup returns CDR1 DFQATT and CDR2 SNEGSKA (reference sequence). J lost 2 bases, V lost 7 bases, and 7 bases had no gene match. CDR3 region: CSGETGGAYNEQFF. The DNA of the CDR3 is TGCAGTGGCGAAACGGGGGGGGCCTACAATGAGCAGTTCTTC.

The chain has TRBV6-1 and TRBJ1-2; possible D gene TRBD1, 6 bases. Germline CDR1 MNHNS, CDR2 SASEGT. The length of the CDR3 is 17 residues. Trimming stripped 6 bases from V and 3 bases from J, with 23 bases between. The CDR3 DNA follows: TGTGCCAGCAGGATGGGGGCAGGCCCATACTCTCACTATGGCTACACCTTC. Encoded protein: CASRMGAGPYSHYGYTF.

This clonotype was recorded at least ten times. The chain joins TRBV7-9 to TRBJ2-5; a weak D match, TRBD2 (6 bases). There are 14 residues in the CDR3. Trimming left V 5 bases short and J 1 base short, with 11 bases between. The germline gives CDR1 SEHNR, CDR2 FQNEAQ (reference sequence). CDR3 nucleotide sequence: TGTGCCAGCAGCGTCGGCGGGACCCAAGAGACCCAGTACTTC. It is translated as CASSVGGTQETQYF. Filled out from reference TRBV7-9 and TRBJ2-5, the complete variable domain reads DTGVSQNPRHKITKRGQNVTFRCDPISEHNRLYWYRQTLGQGPEFLTYFQNEAQLEKSRLLSDRFSAERPKGSFSTLEIQRTEQGDSAMYLCASSVGGTQETQYFGPGTRLLVL.

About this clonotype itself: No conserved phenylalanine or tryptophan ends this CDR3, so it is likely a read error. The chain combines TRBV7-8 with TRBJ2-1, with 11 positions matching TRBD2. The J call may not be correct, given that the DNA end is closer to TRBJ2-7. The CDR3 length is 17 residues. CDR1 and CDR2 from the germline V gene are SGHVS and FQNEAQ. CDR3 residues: CASSLGLAGISYNEQYS. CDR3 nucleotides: TGTGCCAGCAGCTTAGGACTAGCGGGGATATCCTACAATGAGCAGTACTCC.

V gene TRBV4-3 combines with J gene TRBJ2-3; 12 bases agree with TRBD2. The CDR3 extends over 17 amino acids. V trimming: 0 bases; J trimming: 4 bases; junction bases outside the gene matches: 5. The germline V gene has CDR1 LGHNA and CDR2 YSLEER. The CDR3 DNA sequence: TGCGCCAGCAGCCAAGAGGCTAGCGGGAGGGCAGCAGATACGCAGTATTTT. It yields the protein CASSQEASGRAADTQYF.

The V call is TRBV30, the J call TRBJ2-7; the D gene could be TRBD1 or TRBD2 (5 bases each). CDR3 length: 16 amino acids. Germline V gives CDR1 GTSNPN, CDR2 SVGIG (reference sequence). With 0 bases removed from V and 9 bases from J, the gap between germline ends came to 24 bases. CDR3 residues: CAWSVAGVSRAGRQYF. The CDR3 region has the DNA TGTGCCTGGAGTGTAGCCGGTGTCTCCAGGGCGGGTCGGCAGTACTTC.

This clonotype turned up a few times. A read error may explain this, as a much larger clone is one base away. This CDR3 is CASSFLGTGAYNEQYF. CDR3 nucleotides: TGTGCCAGCAGCTTCCTCGGGACAGGGGCCTACAATGAGCAGTACTTC. V is TRBV7-9 and J is TRBJ2-1; 10 nucleotides align to TRBD1. The assigned J gene may be wrong: the sequence end matches TRBJ2-7 better. The germline gives CDR1 SEHNR, CDR2 FQNEAQ (reference sequence). The CDR3 loop spans 16 amino acids.

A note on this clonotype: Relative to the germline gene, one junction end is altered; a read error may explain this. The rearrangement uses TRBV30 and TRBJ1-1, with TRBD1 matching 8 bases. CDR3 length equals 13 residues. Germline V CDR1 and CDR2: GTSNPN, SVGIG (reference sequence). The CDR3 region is CAWSPGQGTQAFF. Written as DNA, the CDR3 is TGCGCCTGGAGTCCAGGACAGGGTACACAAGCTTTCTTT.

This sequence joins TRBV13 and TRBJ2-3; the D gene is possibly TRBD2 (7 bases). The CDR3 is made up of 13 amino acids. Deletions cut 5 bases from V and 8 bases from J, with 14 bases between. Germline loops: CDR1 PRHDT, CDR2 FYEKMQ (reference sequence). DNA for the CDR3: TGTGCCAGCAGCCAGAGGGGAGGGGGTACGCAGTATTTT. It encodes CASSQRGGGTQYF.

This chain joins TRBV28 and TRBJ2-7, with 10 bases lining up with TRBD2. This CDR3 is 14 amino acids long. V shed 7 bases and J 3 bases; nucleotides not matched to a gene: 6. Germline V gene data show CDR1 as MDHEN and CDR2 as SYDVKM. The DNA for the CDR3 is TGTGCCAGCACCATGGGACTAGCGTACTACGAGCAGTACTTC. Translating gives CASTMGLAYYEQYF.

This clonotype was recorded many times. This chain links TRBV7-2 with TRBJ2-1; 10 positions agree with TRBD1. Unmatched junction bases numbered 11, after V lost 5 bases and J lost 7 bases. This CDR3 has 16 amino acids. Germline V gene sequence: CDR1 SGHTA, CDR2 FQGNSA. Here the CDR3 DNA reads TGTGCCAGCAGCGGCCGGGACAGGGGCTTTGGAAATGAGCAGTTCTTC. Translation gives CASSGRDRGFGNEQFF.

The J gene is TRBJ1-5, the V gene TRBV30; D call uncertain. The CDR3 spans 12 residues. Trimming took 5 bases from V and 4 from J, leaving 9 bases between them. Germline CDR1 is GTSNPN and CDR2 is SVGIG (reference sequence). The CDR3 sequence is CAWSDGNQPQHF. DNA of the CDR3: TGTGCCTGGTCGGACGGGAATCAGCCCCAGCATTTT.

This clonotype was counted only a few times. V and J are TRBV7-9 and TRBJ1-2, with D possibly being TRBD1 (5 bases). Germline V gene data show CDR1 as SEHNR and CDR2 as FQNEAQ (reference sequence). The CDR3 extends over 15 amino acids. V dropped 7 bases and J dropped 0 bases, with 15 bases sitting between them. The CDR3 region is CASIVGAGANYGYTF. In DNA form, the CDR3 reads TGTGCCAGCATCGTAGGGGCAGGCGCTAACTATGGCTACACCTTC.

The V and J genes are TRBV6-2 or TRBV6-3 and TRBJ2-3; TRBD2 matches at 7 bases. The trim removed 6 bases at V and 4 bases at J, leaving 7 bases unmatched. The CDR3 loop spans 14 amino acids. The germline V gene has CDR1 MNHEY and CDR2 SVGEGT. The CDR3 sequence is CASRLAGVPDTQYF. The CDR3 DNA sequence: TGTGCCAGCAGACTGGCGGGGGTTCCAGATACGCAGTATTTT.